Shown below are 20 T cell receptor beta chains from a single sample sequenced in a study of blood T cell repertoires in COVID-19. Generated by immunoSEQ multiplex PCR, the TCRdb table keeps only in-frame clones and is missing some. This table has around 140,000 clones, around 87% appearing once. Input material: peripheral blood. These receptors were obtained from a man younger than 35 with COVID-19, enrolled during active disease.

On this clone: This sample also contains other DNA sequences that code for the same CDR3. CDR3 sequence (DNA): TGTGCCAGCAGCTCTAGACTAGCGGGAGGTACAGATACGCAGTATTTT. Its protein is CASSSRLAGGTDTQYF. The chain couples TRBV7-2 to TRBJ2-3; 13 nucleotides match TRBD2. The J segment lost 3 bases and the V segment lost 4 bases, leaving 4 bases of the junction unmatched. Looked up from germline, CDR1 is SGHTA and CDR2 is FQGNSA. The CDR3 runs to 16 residues.

The chain links TRBV4-3 to TRBJ2-3; TRBD1 agrees at 9 bases. Germline values: CDR1 LGHNA, CDR2 YSLEER. CDR3 length: 14 amino acids. V was pared by 3 bases and J by 4 bases, with 2 bases of the junction left unmatched. The CDR3 bases are TGCGCCAGCAGCCAGAGGACAGGGGCAGATACGCAGTATTTT. This sequence encodes CASSQRTGADTQYF.

The genes are TRBV5-6 and TRBJ2-2; TRBD1 matches at 11 bases. J was trimmed by 4 bases and V by 4 bases; bases with no gene match: 6. CDR1 is SGHDT, CDR2 YYEEEE, per germline. The CDR3 has 16 amino acids. The DNA of the CDR3 is TGTGCCAGCAGCAACCGGGACAGGGGGAGCACCGGGGAGCTGTTTTTT. Its translation is CASSNRDRGSTGELFF.

The rearrangement joins TRBV14 to TRBJ1-1; 7 bases match TRBD1. After removal of 3 bases from V and 9 bases from J, the junction contained 7 bases not matched to a gene. Germline assignment: CDR1 SGHDN and CDR2 FVKESK. The CDR3 contains 13 residues. CDR3: CASSHTQGTKAFF. DNA of the CDR3: TGTGCCAGCAGCCACACACAGGGGACGAAAGCTTTCTTT.

The chain uses TRBV19 and TRBJ1-5, with D unclear. Germline values: CDR1 LNHDA, CDR2 SQIVND (reference sequence). The CDR3 sequence is 14 residues long. Between the trimmed V and J ends, which lost 1 base and 2 bases, there was a span of 6 bases. The CDR3: CASSIARGNQPQHF. In DNA form, the CDR3 reads TGTGCCAGTAGTATAGCCCGGGGCAATCAGCCCCAGCATTTT. The whole variable domain, filled in from reference TRBV19 and TRBJ1-5, reads DGGITQSPKYLFRKEGQNVTLSCEQNLNHDAMYWYRQDPGQGLRLIYYSQIVNDFQKGDIAEGYSVSREKKESFPLTVTSAQKNPTAFYLCASSIARGNQPQHFGDGTRLSIL.

The CDR3 DNA is TGTGCCAGCAGCTACAGAAATCAGCCCCAGCATTTT. Protein sequence: CASSYRNQPQHF. The rearrangement links TRBV5-8 to TRBJ1-5; D remains ambiguous. CDR3 length: 12 residues. Germline lookup yields CDR1 SGHTS and CDR2 YDEGEE. V was pared by 3 bases and J by 4 bases, with 5 bases between.

The V gene is TRBV4-1, the J gene TRBJ2-7, with a weak D call TRBD2 (6 bases). The CDR3 has 12 residues. Trimming left V 3 bases short and J 7 bases short, with 10 bases between. CDR1 and CDR2 from the germline V gene are MGHRA and YSYEKL. The CDR3 DNA follows: TGCGCCAGCAGCCATATTGCGGGGGAGCAGTACTTC. Its translation: CASSHIAGEQYF.

The rearrangement links TRBV18 to TRBJ2-7, with TRBD1 matching 7 bases. From germline, CDR1 is KGHSH and CDR2 LQKENI. The CDR3 spans 14 residues. The J segment lost 6 bases and the V segment lost 4 bases, leaving 9 bases of the junction unmatched. The CDR3 is CASSLRDSEGEQYF. The CDR3 region has the DNA TGTGCCAGCTCACTCCGGGACAGCGAGGGCGAGCAGTACTTC.

The chain is built from TRBV7-2 and TRBJ2-1, with no clear D. The ends were cut back, 3 bases at V and 0 bases at J, with 15 bases in the middle. Germline-derived CDR1 and CDR2 are SGHTA and FQGNSA. The CDR3 consists of 17 residues. CDR3 region: CASSFSSYPSSYNEQFF. CDR3 nucleotide sequence: TGTGCCAGCAGCTTTTCTAGTTACCCTAGCTCCTACAATGAGCAGTTCTTC.

The chain employs TRBV6-2 or TRBV6-3 and TRBJ1-4, with TRBD1 matching 8 bases. The germline gives CDR1 MNHEY, CDR2 SVGEGT. The trim removed 6 bases at V and 8 bases at J, leaving 11 bases unmatched. This CDR3 is built from 15 residues. The CDR3: CASSLRQGQIEKLFF. CDR3 nucleotide sequence: TGTGCCAGCAGCTTGAGACAGGGGCAAATCGAAAAACTGTTTTTT.

The chain has TRBV7-9 and TRBJ2-5; perhaps TRBD2 as D (6 bases). This CDR3 comprises 16 residues. CDR1 and CDR2 from the germline V gene are SEHNR and FQNEAQ (reference sequence). The germline V and J ends were trimmed by 5 bases and 7 bases, with 23 bases remaining between them. As DNA, the CDR3 is TGTGCCAGCAGCCGTAGTGCCCTAGCGCCTGGAATGACCCAGTACTTC. Its protein is CASSRSALAPGMTQYF. The whole variable domain, filled in from reference TRBV7-9 and TRBJ2-5, reads DTGVSQNPRHKITKRGQNVTFRCDPISEHNRLYWYRQTLGQGPEFLTYFQNEAQLEKSRLLSDRFSAERPKGSFSTLEIQRTEQGDSAMYLCASSRSALAPGMTQYFGPGTRLLVL.

In DNA form, the CDR3 reads TGTGCCACCAGTTCGTTAAACGAGCAGTACTTC. Translated: CATSSLNEQYF. The V and J genes are TRBV24-1 and TRBJ2-7; D not resolved. V was cut by 6 bases and J by 5 bases, with 7 bases left in between. The CDR3 is 11 residues long. Germline V gene lookup returns CDR1 KGHDR and CDR2 SFDVKD.

The rearrangement uses TRBV7-8 and TRBJ2-1; perhaps TRBD2 as D (6 bases). Germline loops: CDR1 SGHVS, CDR2 FQNEAQ. This CDR3 contains 14 residues. V was pared by 5 bases and J by 9 bases, with 17 bases between. DNA of the CDR3: TGTGCCAGCAGCCCTAGGAGGGGCTTTGTTGAGCAGTTCTTC. Its protein is CASSPRRGFVEQFF.

The chain has TRBV19 and TRBJ2-5; TRBD1 agrees at 11 bases. The V and J ends lost 5 bases and 5 bases, in that order; junction bases with no gene match: 1. The CDR3 runs 13 residues. Per germline, CDR1 LNHDA and CDR2 SQIVND (reference sequence). The CDR3 loop is CASSGQGAETQYF. The CDR3 bases are TGTGCCAGTAGTGGACAGGGGGCGGAGACCCAGTACTTC.

The chain has TRBV7-9 and TRBJ2-5, with D tentatively TRBD2 (6 bases). The germline V gene encodes CDR1 SEHNR and CDR2 FQNEAQ (reference sequence). The CDR3 loop spans 16 amino acids. Trimming stripped 7 bases from V and 2 bases from J, with 20 bases between. CDR3 nucleotide sequence: TGTGCCAGCACCATGGCTCGGGCAGGGAGGCAAGAGACCCAGTACTTC. Its protein product is CASTMARAGRQETQYF.

V usage is TRBV12-2 and J usage is TRBJ2-7; the table's D call, TRBD2, was not checked against the DNA. TRBV12-2 is designated a pseudogene. The CDR3 runs to 15 residues. DNA of the CDR3: TGTGCAAGTCGCTTAGCCCCCATGCGGGGCGGCGAGCAGTACTTC. As protein: CASRLAPMRGGEQYF.

This clone occurred once. This chain links TRBV9 with TRBJ2-1; perhaps TRBD2 as D (5 bases). The CDR3 has 14 amino acids. Germline CDR1 and CDR2: SGDLS and YYNGEE. V was shortened by 0 bases and J by 9 bases, with 13 bases between the two germline ends. CDR3 amino acids: CASSVGALAVEQFF. CDR3 nucleotides: TGTGCCAGCAGCGTAGGTGCCCTAGCCGTTGAGCAGTTCTTC.

About this clone itself: At one end, the junction sequence differs from germline, possibly due to a read error. This sequence joins TRBV7-7 and TRBJ2-1; 7 bases match TRBD2. Germline CDR1 reads SSHAT; CDR2 reads FNYEAQ (reference sequence). The CDR3 is 20 amino acids. The CDR3 DNA reads TGTGCTAGCAGCTTAACGAGTCAGCGGGATAACTTTTTCTCCTACAATGAGCAGTTCTTC. Its protein product is CASSLTSQRDNFFSYNEQFF.

J is TRBJ1-6 and V is TRBV23-1; 8 positions match TRBD1. Being an ORF, TRBV23-1 has a function that is uncertain. The CDR3 consists of 17 residues. The V segment lost 8 bases and the J segment 4 bases; nucleotides outside the gene matches: 13. CDR3 sequence: CASQGQAPLLYNSPLHF. For the CDR3, the DNA is TGCGCCAGCCAGGGACAGGCGCCATTACTTTATAATTCACCCCTCCACTTT.

In its sample, this clone was seen a few times. The V gene is TRBV6-5, the J gene TRBJ1-2, with 10 bases aligning to TRBD1. The germline CDR1 and CDR2 sequences are MNHEY and SVGAGI. The CDR3 loop spans 14 amino acids. V lost 5 bases and J lost 6; bases outside the gene matches: 6. CDR3 nucleotides: TGTGCCAGCAGTAGGACAGGGGGAGGACATGGCTACACCTTC. Translated, it gives CASSRTGGGHGYTF.